This T cell receptor beta chain stems from a study of identical twins. Whole-study findings and limits: Within twin pairs, the out-of-frame alpha sequences they shared showed excess low generation probability. Weaker excess twin sharing was observed in beta out-of-frame sequences. Cross-sectional statistics, not tracking of the same donors, supported the conclusions.

J lost 4 bases, V lost 4 bases, and 9 bases had no gene match. In germline, CDR1 is ENHRY, CDR2 SYGVKD. This CDR3 is 16 amino acids long. TCRdb processed the 5' RACE reads anew with MiXCR; each CDR3 protein has one entry. The sample has around 1.7 million distinct CDR3 sequences, 25% to 35% seen once. In the case of this clonotype: Its antigen remains unidentified.

The sample consisted of cord blood. The chain uses TRBV10-3 and TRBJ2-3; 9 bases fit TRBD1. The receptor's source is a newborn girl in good health. CDR3 sequence reads: CAISGSQGASPDTQYF. CDR3 nucleotide sequence: TGTGCCATCAGTGGGTCACAGGGGGCTTCGCCAGATACGCAGTATTTT.